This entry concerns a single T cell receptor (beta chain). This clonotype was counted a few times. This receptor's antigen is unknown. Base qualities are not provided; no much larger clone lies one nucleotide away. This entry comes from a study of T cell repertoires in cytomegalovirus infection (dated by TCRdb to the late 2010s). Looking at the study overall: The HLA type of each donor mattered for the analysis, because public TCR beta signatures pointed to carriage of CMV infection along with the matching HLA type. Study-wide conclusions, independent of this receptor: In both this cohort and an independent approximately 400-donor cohort, the cumulative frequency of public TCR beta family members distinguished carriers of CMV infection plus the relevant HLA type. In the ex vivo response, HLA-C-restricted CMV-specific TCR beta clonotypes were dominant, and in two of eight donors the single most frequent clonotype came from this HLA-C-restricted group.

The sample was run on an Illumina HiSeq 1500. TCRdb reworked the public reads: Q25 trimming with fastp, MiXCR clone assembly, productive beta chains retained. Every CDR3 protein is listed once, alongside the most common genes and DNA of its rows. This sample comprises roughly 250,000 distinct CDR3 sequences, 22% of them detected only once. In total, the top ten clones hold around a sixth of the sample. Per the germline V gene, ENHRY is the CDR1 and SYGVKD is the CDR2. Including the terminal cysteine and valine, the CDR3 comprises 13 residues. Only the CDR3 portion is preserved as DNA: 39 bases, with reading frame beginning at the first base.

The receptor comes from a human donor in good health (CMV status not recorded). Some clones in this sample may be carry-over from other donors' samples. Sample: CD8+ T cells from PBMCs. The receptor chain draws on TRBV10-3 and TRBJ2-7, and 13 junctional nucleotides match TRBD2. The nucleotide sequence is TGTGCCATCAGTCCGACTCGGACTAGCGGGGGAGTGGTC. It is translated as CAISPTRTSGGVV.